This TCR beta chain was captured by sequencing in a study of cytomegalovirus exposure and HLA in healthy donors. Amplification used 60 Vbeta primers and 13 Jbeta primers. Assay used: immunoSEQ multiplex PCR; TCRdb lists only in-frame clones, some missing. The profile covers under 200,000 clones, with about 78% appearing a single time and 2% to 2.5% taken by the ten largest. Notes on this clone: Its matching antigen is unknown.

The CDR3 runs 15 residues. Germline V gene data show CDR1 as SNHLY and CDR2 as FYNNEI. The V segment lost 5 bases and the J segment 1 base; nucleotides outside the gene matches: 6. When sampled, the donors appeared nominally healthy, though they likely had unrecorded immune exposures. Study results and caveats: Most subjects' HLA-A and HLA-B alleles were reportedly predicted from TCR beta sequences. Differences between HLA loci emerged in a later analysis of TCR association rates, with DRB1 most and HLA-C fewest. Associated with HLA alleles at 0.05 false discovery rate in a later analysis were 16,951 TCR beta sequences.

The chain employs TRBV2 and TRBJ2-3; 7 nucleotides align to TRBD1. The sequenced sample consisted of PBMCs. This TCR came from a man aged 60 to 69 in good health and CMV-seronegative. For the CDR3, the DNA is TGTGCCAGCAGTTCCCTAGGGGGCGGCACAGATACGCAGTATTTT. Its translation: CASSSLGGGTDTQYF.